A single sample is the source of the 25 T cell receptor beta chains below, sequenced in a study of CD8+ T cells in alopecia areata. Treatment noted: oral pan-JAK inhibitor, 5-10 mg twice daily. Once RNA had been extracted, it was reverse transcribed into cDNA to act as the sequencing template. The method was immunoSEQ multiplex PCR; TCRdb's version includes in-frame clones alone and lacks a portion of them. The sample holds over 85,000 clones, roughly 64% seen once. Sequenced material: CD8+ T cells sorted from blood, taken at week 4, from a patient treated with tofacitinib. Receptor source: a human donor with alopecia areata.

J is TRBJ1-6 and V is TRBV2; TRBD1 matches at 8 bases. There are 13 residues in the CDR3. V lost 6 bases to trimming and J lost 6 bases; unmatched junction nucleotides: 1. Per germline, CDR1 SNHLY and CDR2 FYNNEI. CDR3 nucleotides: TGTGCCAGCAGAGACAGGGGTAATTCACCCCTCCACTTT. It specifies CASRDRGNSPLHF. Full variable domain (missing parts from reference TRBV2 and TRBJ1-6): EPEVTQTPSHQVTQMGQEVILRCVPISNHLYFYWYRQILGQKVEFLVSFYNNEISEKSEIFDDQFSVERPDGSNFTLKIRSTKLEDSAMYFCASRDRGNSPLHFGNGTRLTVT.

The chain couples TRBV9 to TRBJ2-3, with 7 nucleotides matching TRBD2. The CDR3 has 15 residues. CDR1 and CDR2 (germline): SGDLS, YYNGEE. V lost 0 bases and J lost 2; bases outside the gene matches: 3. This CDR3 reads CASSVGTRITDTQYF. CDR3 DNA: TGTGCCAGCAGCGTAGGGACTAGAATCACAGATACGCAGTATTTT.

This clone has a single count. The V gene is TRBV5-1, the J gene TRBJ2-3; weak D call: TRBD1 (6 bases). CDR1 is SGHRS, CDR2 YFSETQ, per germline. The CDR3 spans 15 residues. Trimming took 6 bases from V and 2 from J, leaving 16 bases between them. The CDR3 sequence is CASTGIGTHTDTQYF. For the CDR3, the DNA is TGCGCCAGCACAGGAATCGGGACACACACAGATACGCAGTATTTT.

This chain joins TRBV6-6 and TRBJ1-2, with no clear D. CDR3 size: 14 residues. V lost 0 bases to trimming and J lost 8 bases, with 13 bases between them. Per germline, CDR1 MNHNY and CDR2 SVGAGI (reference sequence). This CDR3 reads CASSYSRQKEGYTF. The CDR3 coding sequence is TGTGCCAGCAGTTACTCGCGGCAAAAAGAGGGCTACACCTTC.

The rearrangement uses TRBV27 and TRBJ2-7; possibly TRBD1 for D (6 bases). This CDR3 has 14 residues. CDR1 MNHEY and CDR2 SMNVEV come from the germline V gene (reference sequence). V shed 5 bases and J shed 0 bases, with 11 bases lying between them. The CDR3 sequence: CASSLKDSSYEQYF. The CDR3 DNA is TGTGCCAGCAGTCTCAAGGACAGCTCCTACGAGCAGTACTTC.

V gene TRBV5-1 combines with J gene TRBJ2-1, with TRBD2 matching 8 bases. The CDR3 extends over 15 amino acids. Losses at the gene ends were 1 base for V and 5 bases for J; bases not matched to a gene: 5. CDR1 and CDR2 from the germline V gene are SGHRS and YFSETQ. Here the CDR3 DNA reads TGCGCCAGCAGCTTGTACGGGGGGGTCCACAATGAGCAGTTCTTC. It encodes CASSLYGGVHNEQFF.

V and J are TRBV25-1 and TRBJ1-5; D is uncertain. V was cut by 4 bases and J by 0 bases, with 7 bases left in between. CDR1 and CDR2 from the germline V gene are MGHDK and SYGVNS. The length of the CDR3 is 14 residues. The CDR3 sequence is CASSAGHSNQPQHF. CDR3 DNA: TGTGCCAGCAGTGCAGGTCATAGCAATCAGCCCCAGCATTTT.

This clone turned up a few times. The chain carries TRBV6-5 and TRBJ2-1, with TRBD1 matching 12 bases. CDR1 MNHEY and CDR2 SVGAGI come from the germline V gene. The CDR3 is 16 amino acids. Trimming took 4 bases from V and 7 from J; bases not matched to a gene: 8. The CDR3 is CASSFTGTGGWNEQFF. The CDR3, as DNA: TGTGCCAGCAGTTTTACCGGGACAGGGGGCTGGAATGAGCAGTTCTTC.

This clone was counted only a few times. The gene calls are TRBV28 and TRBJ2-5; 7 nucleotides line up with TRBD2. J was trimmed by 5 bases and V by 6 bases; bases with no gene match: 9. There are 14 residues in the CDR3. CDR1 MDHEN and CDR2 SYDVKM come from the germline V gene. Written as DNA, the CDR3 is TGTGCCAGCAGCCTAATCTGGGGGGGTGAGACCCAGTACTTC. It is translated as CASSLIWGGETQYF.

The chain joins TRBV21-1 to TRBJ2-1; the table's D call TRBD1 went unverified against the DNA. TRBV21-1 is a pseudogene. The length of the CDR3 is 14 residues. Here the CDR3 DNA reads TGTGCCAGCAGCCGCCGGGATTGGGGGCATGAGCAGTTCTTC. Translation gives CASSRRDWGHEQFF.

CDR3 DNA: TGTGCCAGCAGTTACGTTGACAGGGGGCAATCACCCCTCCACTTT. Translating gives CASSYVDRGQSPLHF. V and J are TRBV6-5 and TRBJ1-6; TRBD1 aligns across 10 bases. The CDR3 sequence is 15 residues long. The trim removed 2 bases at V and 10 bases at J, leaving 5 bases unmatched. Looked up from germline, CDR1 is MNHEY and CDR2 is SVGAGI.

The rearrangement links TRBV19 to TRBJ2-5, with a weak D call TRBD2 (5 bases). V was cut by 7 bases and J by 0 bases, with 12 bases left in between. The V gene's germline CDR1 is LNHDA and CDR2 SQIVND (reference sequence). The CDR3 is made up of 14 amino acids. The CDR3 DNA reads TGTGCCAGTAATCCGGACGGGAACCAAGAGACCCAGTACTTC. This translates into CASNPDGNQETQYF.

J is TRBJ2-7 and V is TRBV27; 11 bases match TRBD1. Germline V gene data show CDR1 as MNHEY and CDR2 as SMNVEV (reference sequence). The CDR3 extends over 15 amino acids. The V and J ends lost 3 bases and 2 bases, in that order; junction bases with no gene match: 3. The CDR3 region is CASSFSGQGAYEQYF. For the CDR3, the DNA is TGTGCCAGCAGTTTCTCGGGACAGGGGGCCTACGAGCAGTACTTC.

The chain joins TRBV5-1 to TRBJ2-1; weak D call: TRBD2 (6 bases). V shed 2 bases and J shed 6 bases, with 12 bases lying between them. CDR3 size: 14 residues. From germline, CDR1 is SGHRS and CDR2 YFSETQ. CDR3 DNA sequence: TGCGCCAGCAGCTTACGGAGGGGAGGCAATGAGCAGTTCTTC. It specifies CASSLRRGGNEQFF.

The chain recombines TRBV15 with TRBJ2-3; D gene uncertain. The V gene's germline CDR1 is LNHNV and CDR2 YYDKDF (reference sequence). This CDR3 contains 14 residues. V was trimmed by 1 base and J by 2 bases, leaving 7 bases between them. In DNA, the CDR3 is TGTGCCACCAGCAGAGGGAAGGTCACAGATACGCAGTATTTT. Its translation: CATSRGKVTDTQYF.

The gene calls are TRBV9 and TRBJ2-1; 10 bases are a match to TRBD2. The ends lost 3 bases at V and 7 bases at J; junction bases unmatched: 7. The length of the CDR3 is 15 residues. Germline V gene lookup returns CDR1 SGDLS and CDR2 YYNGEE. Written as DNA, the CDR3 is TGTGCCAGCAGCGCCGGACTAGCGGCGAATAATGAGCAGTTCTTC. Translation gives CASSAGLAANNEQFF.

This clone was counted ten times or more. The rearrangement links TRBV10-3 to TRBJ2-5, with 8 nucleotides matching TRBD2. Germline V gene sequence: CDR1 ENHRY, CDR2 SYGVKD. The V gene end was trimmed by 3 bases and the J gene end by 1 base; junction bases not matched to a gene: 4. The length of the CDR3 is 15 residues. The CDR3 loop reads CAISDSGETQETQYF. The CDR3 bases are TGTGCCATCAGTGATAGCGGGGAGACCCAAGAGACCCAGTACTTC.

The chain uses TRBV7-3 and TRBJ2-1, with 8 nucleotides matching TRBD2. The CDR3 covers 17 residues. After removal of 2 bases from V and 2 bases from J, the junction contained 8 bases not matched to a gene. Germline V CDR1 and CDR2: SGHTA, FQGTGA. CDR3 bases: TGTGCCAGCAGCTTAGTGGGAAGCGGGAGTCCCTACAATGAGCAGTTCTTC. Translated: CASSLVGSGSPYNEQFF.

A few counts support this clone. This CDR3 reads CASSYLSGNTEAFF. The CDR3 DNA sequence: TGTGCCAGCAGTTATTTGTCAGGGAACACTGAAGCTTTCTTT. The chain is built from TRBV6-5 and TRBJ1-1; D not certain. V was trimmed by 3 bases and J by 1 base, leaving 9 bases between them. CDR3 length: 14 amino acids. Per the germline V gene, CDR1 is MNHEY and CDR2 is SVGAGI.

This clone was found a few times. The gene calls are TRBV7-8 and TRBJ1-1, with D tentatively TRBD1 (5 bases). Germline CDR1 SGHVS, CDR2 FQNEAQ. CDR3 size: 18 residues. The germline V and J ends were trimmed by 1 base and 0 bases, with 18 bases remaining between them. CDR3 amino acids: CASSLDSGVGTMNTEAFF. CDR3 nucleotides: TGTGCCAGCAGCTTAGATTCGGGGGTCGGGACGATGAACACTGAAGCTTTCTTT. Supplemented by reference TRBV7-8 and TRBJ1-1, the full variable domain reads GAGVSQSPRYKVAKRGQDVALRCDPISGHVSLFWYQQALGQGPEFLTYFQNEAQLDKSGLPSDRFFAERPEGSVSTLKIQRTQQEDSAVYLCASSLDSGVGTMNTEAFFGQGTRLTVV.

CDR3 in DNA: TGTGCCAGCAGTGAAGTAGCGAGTACAGATACGCAGTATTTT. This translates into CASSEVASTDTQYF. This chain joins TRBV25-1 and TRBJ2-3; maybe TRBD2 (5 bases). Germline CDR1 is MGHDK and CDR2 is SYGVNS. V was shortened by 2 bases and J by 3 bases, with 9 bases between the two germline ends. CDR3 length: 14 amino acids.

This clone occurred once. The chain couples TRBV5-6 to TRBJ2-7; 12 bases are a match to TRBD2. The CDR3 covers 18 residues. CDR1 is SGHDT, CDR2 YYEEEE, per germline. Trimming removed 1 base from V and 0 bases from J; junction bases left unmatched: 8. In nucleotides, the CDR3 is TGTGCCAGCAGCTTGCCTGGACTAGCGGGGAAAGACTCCTACGAGCAGTACTTC. Amino acids: CASSLPGLAGKDSYEQYF.

V and J are TRBV9 and TRBJ2-7, with TRBD1 as a possible D gene (6 bases). Trimming shortened V by 4 bases and J by 0 bases, and 8 bases separated the two germline ends. CDR1 is SGDLS and CDR2 is YYNGEE in the germline V gene. The CDR3 sequence is 13 residues long. In nucleotides, the CDR3 is TGTGCCAGCAGCAGGGACATCTCCTACGAGCAGTACTTC. Translated, it gives CASSRDISYEQYF.

V and J are TRBV30 and TRBJ1-2; D is undetermined. This CDR3 spans 11 amino acids. V gave up 0 bases and J gave up 3 bases, with 2 bases separating them. Germline loops: CDR1 GTSNPN, CDR2 SVGIG (reference sequence). The CDR3 coding sequence is TGTGCCTGGAGTGTAGACTATGGCTACACCTTC. Its translation: CAWSVDYGYTF. Complete variable domain (other parts from reference TRBV30 and TRBJ1-2): SQTIHQWPATLVQPVGSPLSLECTVEGTSNPNLYWYRQAAGRGLQLLFYSVGIGQISSEVPQNLSASRPQDRQFILSSKKLLLSDSGFYLCAWSVDYGYTFGSGTRLTVV.

V usage is TRBV7-9 and J usage is TRBJ2-7; 10 bases match TRBD2. Trimming at V came to 5 bases and at J to 9 bases, leaving 10 bases not matched to a gene. The CDR3 has 14 amino acids. Germline lookup yields CDR1 SEHNR and CDR2 FQNEAQ (reference sequence). CDR3 nucleotides: TGTGCCAGCAGCCAGGCCCTAGCGGGAGCGTGGCAGTACTTC. It codes for CASSQALAGAWQYF.